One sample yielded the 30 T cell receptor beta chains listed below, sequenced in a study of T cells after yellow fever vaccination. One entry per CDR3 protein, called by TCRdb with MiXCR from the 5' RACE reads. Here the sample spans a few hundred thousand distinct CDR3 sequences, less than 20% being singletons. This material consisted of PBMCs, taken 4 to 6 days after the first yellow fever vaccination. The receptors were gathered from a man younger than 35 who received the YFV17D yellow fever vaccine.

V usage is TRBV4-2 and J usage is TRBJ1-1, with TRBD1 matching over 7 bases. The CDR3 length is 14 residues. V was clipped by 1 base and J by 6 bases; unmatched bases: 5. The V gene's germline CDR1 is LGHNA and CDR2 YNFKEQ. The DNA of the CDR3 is TGTGCCAGCAGCCAAGTACAGGGGAGCTCTGAAGCTTTCTTT. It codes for CASSQVQGSSEAFF.

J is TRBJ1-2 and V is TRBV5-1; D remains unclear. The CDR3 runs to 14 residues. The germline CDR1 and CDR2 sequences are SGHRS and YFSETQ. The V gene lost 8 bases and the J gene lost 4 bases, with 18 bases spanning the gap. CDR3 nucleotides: TGCGCCAGTCGACAATCCCCGACTTTCTATGGCTACACCTTC. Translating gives CASRQSPTFYGYTF. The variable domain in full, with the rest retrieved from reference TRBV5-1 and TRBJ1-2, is KAGVTQTPRYLIKTRGQQVTLSCSPISGHRSVSWYQQTPGQGLQFLFEYFSETQRNKGNFPGRFSGRQFSNSRSEMNVSTLELGDSALYLCASRQSPTFYGYTFGSGTRLTVV.

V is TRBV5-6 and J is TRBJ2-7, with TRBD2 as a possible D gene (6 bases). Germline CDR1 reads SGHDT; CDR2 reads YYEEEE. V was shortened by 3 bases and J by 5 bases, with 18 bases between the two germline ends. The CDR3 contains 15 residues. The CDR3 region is CASSSGTSYVHEQYV. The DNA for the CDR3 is TGTGCCAGCAGCTCTGGGACTTCGTACGTCCACGAGCAGTACGTC.

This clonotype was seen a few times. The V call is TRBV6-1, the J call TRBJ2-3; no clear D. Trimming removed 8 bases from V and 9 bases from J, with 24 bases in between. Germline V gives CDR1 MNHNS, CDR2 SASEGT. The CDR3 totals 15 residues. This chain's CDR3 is CASQRAARPPTTQYF. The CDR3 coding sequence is TGTGCCAGCCAAAGGGCGGCCCGCCCCCCGACGACGCAGTATTTT.

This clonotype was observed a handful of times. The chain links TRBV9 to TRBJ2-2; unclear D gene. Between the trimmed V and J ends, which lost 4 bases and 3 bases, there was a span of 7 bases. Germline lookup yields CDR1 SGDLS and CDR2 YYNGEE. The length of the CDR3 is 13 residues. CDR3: CASSQIDTGELFF. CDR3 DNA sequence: TGTGCCAGCAGCCAAATCGACACCGGGGAGCTGTTTTTT.

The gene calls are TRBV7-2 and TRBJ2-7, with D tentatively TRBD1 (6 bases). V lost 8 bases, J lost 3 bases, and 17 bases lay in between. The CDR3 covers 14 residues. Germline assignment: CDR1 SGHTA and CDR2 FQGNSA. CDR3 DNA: TGTGCCAGCGGAACCCGGGACAAACTCTACGAGCAGTACTTC. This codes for CASGTRDKLYEQYF.

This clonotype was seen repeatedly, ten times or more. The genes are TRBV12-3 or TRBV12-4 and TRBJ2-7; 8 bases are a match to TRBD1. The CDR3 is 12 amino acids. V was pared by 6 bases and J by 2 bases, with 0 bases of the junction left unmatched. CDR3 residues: CASRDRAYEQYF. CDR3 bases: TGTGCCAGCAGGGACAGGGCCTACGAGCAGTACTTC.

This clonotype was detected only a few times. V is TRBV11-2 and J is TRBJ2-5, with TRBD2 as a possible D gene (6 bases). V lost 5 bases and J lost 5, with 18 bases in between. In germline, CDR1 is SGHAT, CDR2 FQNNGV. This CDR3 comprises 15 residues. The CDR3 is CASSPRTGGGETQYF. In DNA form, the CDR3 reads TGTGCCAGCAGCCCCCGGACCGGGGGTGGCGAGACCCAGTACTTC. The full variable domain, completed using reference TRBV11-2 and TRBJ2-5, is EAGVAQSPRYKIIEKRQSVAFWCNPISGHATLYWYQQILGQGPKLLIQFQNNGVVDDSQLPKDRFSAERLKGVDSTLKIQPAKLEDSAVYLCASSPRTGGGETQYFGPGTRLLVL.

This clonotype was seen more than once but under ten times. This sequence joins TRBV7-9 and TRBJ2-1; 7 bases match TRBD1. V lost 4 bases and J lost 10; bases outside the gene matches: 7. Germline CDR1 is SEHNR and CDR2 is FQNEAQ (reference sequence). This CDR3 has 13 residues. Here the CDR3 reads CASSYQTGLEQFF. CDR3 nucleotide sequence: TGTGCCAGCAGCTACCAGACAGGGCTCGAGCAGTTCTTC.

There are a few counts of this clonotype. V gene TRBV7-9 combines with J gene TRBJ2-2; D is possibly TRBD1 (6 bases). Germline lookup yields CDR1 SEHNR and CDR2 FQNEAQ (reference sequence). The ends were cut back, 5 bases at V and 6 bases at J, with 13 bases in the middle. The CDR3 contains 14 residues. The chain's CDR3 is CASSLGQFSGELFF. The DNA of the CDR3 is TGTGCCAGCAGCCTAGGACAGTTTTCCGGGGAGCTGTTTTTT.

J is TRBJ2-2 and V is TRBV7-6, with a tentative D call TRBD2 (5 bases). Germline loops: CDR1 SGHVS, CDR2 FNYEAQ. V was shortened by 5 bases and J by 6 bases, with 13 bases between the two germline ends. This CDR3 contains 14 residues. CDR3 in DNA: TGTGCCAGCAGCCAGCGGACCCTGGCCGGGGAGCTGTTTTTT. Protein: CASSQRTLAGELFF.

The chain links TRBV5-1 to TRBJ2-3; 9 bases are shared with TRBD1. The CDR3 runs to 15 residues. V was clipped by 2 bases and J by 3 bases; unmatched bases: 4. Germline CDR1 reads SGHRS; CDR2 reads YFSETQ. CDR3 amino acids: CASSFTGGRTDTQYF. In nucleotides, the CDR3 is TGCGCCAGCAGCTTTACAGGGGGCAGAACAGATACGCAGTATTTT.

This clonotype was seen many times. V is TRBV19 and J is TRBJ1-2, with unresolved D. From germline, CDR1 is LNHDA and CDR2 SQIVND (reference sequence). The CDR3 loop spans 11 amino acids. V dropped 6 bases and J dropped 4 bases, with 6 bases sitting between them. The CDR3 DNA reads TGTGCCAGTAGAACATCCTATGGCTACACCTTC. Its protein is CASRTSYGYTF. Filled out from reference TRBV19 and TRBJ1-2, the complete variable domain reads DGGITQSPKYLFRKEGQNVTLSCEQNLNHDAMYWYRQDPGQGLRLIYYSQIVNDFQKGDIAEGYSVSREKKESFPLTVTSAQKNPTAFYLCASRTSYGYTFGSGTRLTVV.

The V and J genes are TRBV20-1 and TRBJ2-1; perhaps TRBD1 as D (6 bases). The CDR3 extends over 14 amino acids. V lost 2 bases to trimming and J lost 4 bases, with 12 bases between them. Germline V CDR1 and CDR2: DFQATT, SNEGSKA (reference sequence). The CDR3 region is CSARQGPAYNEQFF. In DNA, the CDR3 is TGCAGTGCTAGACAGGGGCCAGCATACAATGAGCAGTTCTTC.

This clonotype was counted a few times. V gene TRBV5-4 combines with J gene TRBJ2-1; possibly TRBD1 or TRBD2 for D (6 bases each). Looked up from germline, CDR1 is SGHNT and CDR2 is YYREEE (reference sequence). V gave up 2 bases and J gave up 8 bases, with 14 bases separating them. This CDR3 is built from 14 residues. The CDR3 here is CASSFGRGRHEQFF. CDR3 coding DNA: TGTGCCAGCAGCTTCGGAAGGGGGAGGCATGAGCAGTTCTTC.

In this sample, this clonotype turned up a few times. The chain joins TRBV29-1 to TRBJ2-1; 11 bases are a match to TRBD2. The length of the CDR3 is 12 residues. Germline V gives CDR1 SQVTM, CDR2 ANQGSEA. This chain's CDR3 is CSSGGDYNEQFF. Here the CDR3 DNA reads TGCAGTAGCGGGGGGGACTACAATGAGCAGTTCTTC.

The CDR3, as DNA: TGTGCCAGCAGTTCCCACGGGACAGGGAACTATGGCTACACCTTC. Amino acid sequence: CASSSHGTGNYGYTF. V and J are TRBV7-9 and TRBJ1-2; the match to TRBD1 covers 9 bases. The CDR3 extends over 15 amino acids. V shed 6 bases and J 2 bases; nucleotides not matched to a gene: 7. Germline loops: CDR1 SEHNR, CDR2 FQNEAQ (reference sequence).

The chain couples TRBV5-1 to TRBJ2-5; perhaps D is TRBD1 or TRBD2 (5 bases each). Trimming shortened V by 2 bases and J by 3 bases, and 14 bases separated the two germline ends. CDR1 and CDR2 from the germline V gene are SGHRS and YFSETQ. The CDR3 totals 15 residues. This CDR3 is CASSLVPGREETQYF. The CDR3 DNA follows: TGCGCCAGCAGCTTAGTACCGGGACGGGAAGAGACCCAGTACTTC.

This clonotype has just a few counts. The CDR3 here is CASSYRNEKLFF. CDR3 nucleotide sequence: TGTGCCAGCAGCTACAGGAATGAAAAACTGTTTTTT. This sequence joins TRBV7-9 and TRBJ1-4, with a tentative D call TRBD1 (5 bases). Germline lookup yields CDR1 SEHNR and CDR2 FQNEAQ (reference sequence). This CDR3 is built from 12 residues. Between the trimmed V and J ends, which lost 4 bases and 5 bases, there was a span of 5 bases. Full variable domain (rest looked up from reference TRBV7-9 and TRBJ1-4): DTGVSQNPRHKITKRGQNVTFRCDPISEHNRLYWYRQTLGQGPEFLTYFQNEAQLEKSRLLSDRFSAERPKGSFSTLEIQRTEQGDSAMYLCASSYRNEKLFFGSGTQLSVL.

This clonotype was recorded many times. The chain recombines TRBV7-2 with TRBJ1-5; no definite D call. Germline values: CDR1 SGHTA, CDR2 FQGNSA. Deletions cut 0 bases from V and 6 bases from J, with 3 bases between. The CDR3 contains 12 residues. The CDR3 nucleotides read TGTGCCAGCAGCTTAGCCCCTCAGCCCCAGCATTTT. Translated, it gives CASSLAPQPQHF.

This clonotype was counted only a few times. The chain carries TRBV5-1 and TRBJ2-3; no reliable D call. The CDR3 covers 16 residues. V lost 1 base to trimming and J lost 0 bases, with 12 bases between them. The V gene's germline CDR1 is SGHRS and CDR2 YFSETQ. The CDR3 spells CASSLRNLASTDTQYF. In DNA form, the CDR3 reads TGCGCCAGCAGCTTGCGTAATCTGGCCAGCACAGATACGCAGTATTTT.

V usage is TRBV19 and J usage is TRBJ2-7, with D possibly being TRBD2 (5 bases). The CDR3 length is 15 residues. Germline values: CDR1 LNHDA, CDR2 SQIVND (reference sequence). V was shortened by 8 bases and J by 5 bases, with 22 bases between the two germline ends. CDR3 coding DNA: TGTGCCAGTCGACTGACACAGCCCGGAGGCGACGAGCAGTACTTC. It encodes CASRLTQPGGDEQYF.

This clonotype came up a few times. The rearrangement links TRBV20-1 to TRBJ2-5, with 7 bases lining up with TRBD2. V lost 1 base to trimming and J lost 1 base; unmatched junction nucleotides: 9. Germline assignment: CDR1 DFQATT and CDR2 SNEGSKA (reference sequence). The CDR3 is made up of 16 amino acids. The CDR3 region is CSARVPGLLRQETQYF. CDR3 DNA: TGCAGTGCTAGAGTCCCGGGACTACTCCGCCAAGAGACCCAGTACTTC.

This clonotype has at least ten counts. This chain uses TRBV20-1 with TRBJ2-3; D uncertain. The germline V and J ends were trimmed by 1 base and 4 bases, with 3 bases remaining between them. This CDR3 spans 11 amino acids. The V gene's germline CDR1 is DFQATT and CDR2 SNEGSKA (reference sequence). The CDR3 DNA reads TGCAGTGCTAGAGCGGCAGATACGCAGTATTTT. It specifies CSARAADTQYF.

CDR3: CASSLGVEEAFF. The CDR3 coding sequence is TGTGCCAGCAGCTTAGGTGTAGAGGAAGCTTTCTTT. The chain combines TRBV7-9 with TRBJ1-1; D is uncertain. This CDR3 is 12 amino acids long. V was pared by 1 base and J by 8 bases, with 8 bases between. Germline V gives CDR1 SEHNR, CDR2 FQNEAQ (reference sequence).

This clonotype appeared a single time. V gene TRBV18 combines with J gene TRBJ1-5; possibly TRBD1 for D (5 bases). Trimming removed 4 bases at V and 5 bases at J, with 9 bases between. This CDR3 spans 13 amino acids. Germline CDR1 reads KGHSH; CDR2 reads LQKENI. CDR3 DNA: TGTGCCAGCTCACAGGGGAGCGATCAGCCCCAGCATTTT. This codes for CASSQGSDQPQHF.

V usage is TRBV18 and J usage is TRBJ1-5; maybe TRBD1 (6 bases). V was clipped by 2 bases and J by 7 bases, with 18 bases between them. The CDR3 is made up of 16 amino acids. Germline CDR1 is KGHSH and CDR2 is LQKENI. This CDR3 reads CASSPASTVQGQPQHF. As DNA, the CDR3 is TGTGCCAGCTCACCAGCTAGTACGGTACAGGGCCAGCCCCAGCATTTT.

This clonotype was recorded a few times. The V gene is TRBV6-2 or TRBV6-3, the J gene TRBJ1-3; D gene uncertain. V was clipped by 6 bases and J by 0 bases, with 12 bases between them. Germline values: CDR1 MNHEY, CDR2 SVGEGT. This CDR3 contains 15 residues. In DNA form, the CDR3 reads TGTGCCAGCAGCTACGGACTCAGCTCTGGAAACACCATATATTTT. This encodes CASSYGLSSGNTIYF.

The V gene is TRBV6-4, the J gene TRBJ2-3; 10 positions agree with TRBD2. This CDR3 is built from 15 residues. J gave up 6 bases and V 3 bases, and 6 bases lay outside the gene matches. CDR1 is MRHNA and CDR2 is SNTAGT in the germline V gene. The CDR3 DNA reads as TGTGCCAGCAGTGATGGAGCGGGGGGGCTGGATACGCAGTATTTT. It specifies CASSDGAGGLDTQYF.

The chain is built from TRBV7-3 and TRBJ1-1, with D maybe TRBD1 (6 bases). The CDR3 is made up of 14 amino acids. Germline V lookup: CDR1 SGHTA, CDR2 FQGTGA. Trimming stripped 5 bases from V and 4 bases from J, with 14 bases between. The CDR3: CASSATGIGTEAFF. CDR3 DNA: TGTGCCAGCAGCGCTACAGGGATCGGCACTGAAGCTTTCTTT.